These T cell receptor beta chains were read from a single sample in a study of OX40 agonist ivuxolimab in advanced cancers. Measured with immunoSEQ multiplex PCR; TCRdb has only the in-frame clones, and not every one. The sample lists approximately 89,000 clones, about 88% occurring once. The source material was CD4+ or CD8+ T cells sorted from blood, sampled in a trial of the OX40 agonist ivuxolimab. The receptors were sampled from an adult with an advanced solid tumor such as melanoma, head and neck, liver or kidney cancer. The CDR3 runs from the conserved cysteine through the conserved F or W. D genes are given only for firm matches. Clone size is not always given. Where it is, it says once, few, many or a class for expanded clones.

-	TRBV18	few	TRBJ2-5	CASSPHPREAQYF	TGTGCCAGCTCACCACACCCCCGCGAGGCCCAGTACTTC
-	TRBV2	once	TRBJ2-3	CASSSEGYPRGDTQYF	TGTGCCAGCAGTTCGGAGGGCTACCCAAGGGGGGATACGCAGTATTTT
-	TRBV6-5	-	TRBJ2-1	CASSSIRGSYNEQFF	TGTGCCAGCAGTTCAATCAGGGGCTCATACAATGAGCAGTTCTTC
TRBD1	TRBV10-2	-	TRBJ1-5	CASRSGTASNQPQHF	TGCGCCAGCAGGTCCGGGACAGCTAGCAATCAGCCCCAGCATTTT
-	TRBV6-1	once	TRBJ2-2	CASSEPGRKFTGELFF	TGTGCCAGCAGTGAACCAGGACGGAAGTTCACCGGGGAGCTGTTTTTT
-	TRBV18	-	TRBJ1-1	CASSPSQNTEAFF	TGTGCCAGCTCACCGTCCCAGAACACTGAAGCTTTCTTT
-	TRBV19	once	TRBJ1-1	CASSISTRNTEAFF	TGTGCCAGTAGTATCTCCACCAGAAACACTGAAGCTTTCTTT
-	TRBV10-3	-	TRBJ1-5	CAIRQASNQPQHF	TGTGCCATCCGCCAGGCTAGCAATCAGCCCCAGCATTTT
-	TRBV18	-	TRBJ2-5	CASSRFPDSSQETQYF	TGTGCCAGCTCACGGTTCCCTGACAGCTCCCAAGAGACCCAGTACTTC
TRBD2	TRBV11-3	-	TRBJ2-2	CASSTRRGGLAGELFF	TGTGCCAGCAGCACCCGGCGGGGGGGCTTGGCCGGGGAGCTGTTTTTT
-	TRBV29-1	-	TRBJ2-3	CSVRPSAGAKLLTDTQYF	TGCAGCGTCCGCCCCTCTGCGGGGGCCAAACTTCTCACAGATACGCAGTATTTT
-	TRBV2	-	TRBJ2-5	CASSVGGLQETQYF	TGTGCCAGCAGTGTTGGGGGCCTACAAGAGACCCAGTACTTC
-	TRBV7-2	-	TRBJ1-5	CASSSNGDQPQHF	TGTGCCAGCAGCTCTAATGGGGATCAGCCCCAGCATTTT
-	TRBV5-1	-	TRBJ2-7	CASSFKGEGYEQYF	TGCGCCAGCAGCTTCAAGGGGGAGGGTTACGAGCAGTACTTC
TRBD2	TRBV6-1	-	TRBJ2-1	CASSDPGLAGGYNEQFF	TGTGCCAGCAGTGACCCAGGCTTAGCGGGGGGTTACAATGAGCAGTTCTTC
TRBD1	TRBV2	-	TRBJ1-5	CASNAEGQGKQPQHF	TGTGCCAGCAACGCGGAGGGACAGGGAAAGCAGCCCCAGCATTTT
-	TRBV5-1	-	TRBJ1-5	CASSLGGRADQPQHF	TGCGCCAGCAGCTTGGGCGGCAGGGCTGACCAGCCCCAGCATTTT
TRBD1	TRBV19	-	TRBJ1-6	CASKGQGSGRSPLHF	TGTGCCAGTAAGGGACAGGGAAGCGGACGATCACCCCTCCACTTT
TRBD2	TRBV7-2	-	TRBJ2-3	CASSPRGEAGTQYF	TGTGCCAGCAGCCCACGGGGGGAGGCAGGTACGCAGTATTTT
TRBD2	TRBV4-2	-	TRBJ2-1	CATSKTIGGAHNEQFF	TGTGCCACCAGTAAGACCATCGGGGGGGCCCACAATGAGCAGTTCTTC
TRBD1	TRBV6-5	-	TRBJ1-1	CASSTIQGAYTEAFF	TGTGCCAGCAGTACCATACAGGGGGCGTACACTGAAGCTTTCTTT
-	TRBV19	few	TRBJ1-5	CASSISAVSNQPQHF	TGTGCCAGTAGTATCTCAGCCGTAAGCAATCAGCCCCAGCATTTT
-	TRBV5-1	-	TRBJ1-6	CASSLAKAGPHSPLHF	TGCGCCAGCAGCTTGGCAAAGGCAGGGCCTCATTCACCCCTCCACTTT
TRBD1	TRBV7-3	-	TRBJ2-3	CASSLRDRGTDTQYF	TGTGCCAGCAGCTTGCGGGACAGGGGTACAGATACGCAGTATTTT
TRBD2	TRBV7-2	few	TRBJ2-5	CASSLRPGLAGGPGGQYF	TGTGCCAGCAGCTTACGCCCAGGACTAGCGGGGGGGCCGGGGGGCCAGTACTTC
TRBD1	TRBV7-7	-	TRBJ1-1	CASSLRQGTEAFF	TGTGCTAGCAGCCTCCGACAGGGAACTGAAGCTTTCTTT
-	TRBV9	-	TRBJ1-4	CASSPVWGEKLFF	TGTGCCAGCAGCCCGGTTTGGGGTGAAAAACTGTTTTTT
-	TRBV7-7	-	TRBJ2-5	CASSHGTAQETQYF	TGTGCCAGCAGCCACGGGACTGCTCAAGAGACCCAGTACTTC
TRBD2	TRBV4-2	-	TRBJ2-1	CASSQGPGGASNEQFF	TGTGCCAGCAGCCAAGGTCCCGGGGGGGCCAGCAATGAGCAGTTCTTC
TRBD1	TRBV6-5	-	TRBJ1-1	CASKDRGDTEAFF	TGTGCCAGCAAGGACAGGGGAGATACTGAAGCTTTCTTT
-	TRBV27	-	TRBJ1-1	CASSLRLAFF	TGTGCCAGCAGTTTACGGTTAGCTTTCTTT
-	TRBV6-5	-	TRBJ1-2	CASRQRDKTAHGYTF	TGTGCCAGCAGACAACGGGACAAGACCGCTCATGGCTACACCTTC
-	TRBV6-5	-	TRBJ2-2	CASSSWGRGGTGELFF	TGTGCCAGCAGTTCTTGGGGGCGGGGCGGCACCGGGGAGCTGTTTTTT
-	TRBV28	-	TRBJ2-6	CASSRGSTGANVLTF	TGTGCCAGCAGTCGGGGTAGTACTGGGGCCAACGTCCTGACTTTC
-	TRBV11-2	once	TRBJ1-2	CASSLEVRGNYGYTF	TGTGCCAGCAGCTTAGAGGTCAGGGGAAACTATGGCTACACCTTC
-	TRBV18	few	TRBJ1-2	CASSPPAVDGYTF	TGTGCCAGCTCACCACCGGCAGTAGATGGCTACACCTTC
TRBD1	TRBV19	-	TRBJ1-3	CASSDDRGPSGNTIYF	TGTGCCAGTAGTGATGACAGGGGCCCCTCTGGAAACACCATATATTTT
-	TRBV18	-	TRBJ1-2	CASSPEANYGYTF	TGTGCCAGCTCACCAGAAGCCAACTATGGCTACACCTTC
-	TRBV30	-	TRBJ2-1	CAWSGGQGSYNEQFF	TGTGCCTGGAGTGGAGGCCAGGGGTCCTACAATGAGCAGTTCTTC
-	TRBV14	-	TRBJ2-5	CASSQLGTETQYF	TGTGCCAGCAGCCAACTAGGCACGGAGACCCAGTACTTC
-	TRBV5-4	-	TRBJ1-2	CASSGGGAGGDYGYTF	TGTGCCAGCAGCGGAGGAGGGGCGGGAGGGGACTATGGCTACACCTTC
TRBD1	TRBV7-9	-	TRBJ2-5	CASSFGQGQETQYF	TGTGCCAGCAGTTTCGGACAGGGGCAAGAGACCCAGTACTTC
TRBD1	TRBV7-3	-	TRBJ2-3	CASSYTGGTDTQYF	TGTGCCAGCAGCTACACAGGGGGCACAGATACGCAGTATTTT
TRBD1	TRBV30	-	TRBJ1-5	CAWSPKGTVNQPQHF	TGTGCCTGGAGTCCCAAAGGGACAGTCAATCAGCCCCAGCATTTT
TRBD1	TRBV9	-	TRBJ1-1	CASSVTGRSEAFF	TGTGCCAGCAGCGTGACAGGGCGGTCTGAAGCTTTCTTT